This T cell receptor (beta chain) was documented in a study of Ad26.COV2.S vaccination and SARS-CoV-2 variants. Findings and limits, study-wide: Breadth measured for non-spike TCRs was similar across vaccine and placebo recipients. Analyses of TCR breadth and depth may have underestimated total T cell responses. A substantial breadth of spike-specific CD8+ and CD4+ T cell responses after vaccination has been reported.

Treatment here: about 20 received Ad26.COV2.S at low or high dose, single or two shots; about five received placebo; per-sample allocation not given. Sampling took place 63 days after the first vaccine or placebo injection. This clone was found many times. Antigen specificity is unknown. Clones were sequenced by immunoSEQ multiplex PCR, and TCRdb holds only the in-frame ones, with some missing. The top ten clones hold about 1.7% of a sample with 440,000 or so clones, approximately 90% of them seen once. The J segment lost 0 bases and the V segment lost 6 bases, leaving 9 bases of the junction unmatched. CDR3 length equals 16 residues. Germline lookup yields CDR1 MGHDK and CDR2 SYGVNS.

The specimen comprised peripheral blood, sampled in a trial of Ad26.COV2.S vaccine versus placebo. This clonotype originated in a person aged 18-60 years who received the Ad26.COV2.S COVID-19 vaccine or a placebo. The chain uses TRBV25-1 and TRBJ2-7; 9 nucleotides align to TRBD1. CDR3 sequence: CASSAEGQGISYEQYF. As DNA, the CDR3 is TGTGCCAGCAGCGCTGAGGGACAGGGTATCTCCTACGAGCAGTACTTC.